The 31 T cell receptor beta chains presented below share a single source sample, sequenced in a study of molecular identifiers for immune sequencing clone quantification. Each CDR3 protein is one row after TCRdb ran MiXCR on the PCR reads. The table shows approximately 680,000 distinct CDR3 sequences, with roughly 23% occurring only once. Specimen: naive CD8+ T cells from blood, with Jurkat cell RNA spiked in. As to subset: FACS-sorted CD8+CD4-CCR7+CD45RA+ naive T cells. Receptor source: a human donor in good health. Some libraries in this study had Jurkat cell RNA spiked in.

This clonotype occurred a few times. This rearrangement joins TRBV18 to TRBJ2-3; D is possibly TRBD2 (5 bases). The CDR3 extends over 16 amino acids. Trimming left V 1 base short and J 0 bases short, with 11 bases between. CDR1 is KGHSH and CDR2 is LQKENI in the germline V gene. CDR3 sequence reads: CASSPREQTSTDTQYF. For the CDR3, the DNA is TGTGCCAGCTCACCACGGGAGCAGACAAGCACAGATACGCAGTATTTT. Combining the CDR3 with reference TRBV18 and TRBJ2-3 gives the whole variable domain NAGVMQNPRHLVRRRGQEARLRCSPMKGHSHVYWYRQLPEEGLKFMVYLQKENIIDESGMPKERFSAEFPKEGPSILRIQQVVRGDSAAYFCASSPREQTSTDTQYFGPGTRLTVL.

The rearrangement joins TRBV20-1 to TRBJ1-6; possibly TRBD1 for D (5 bases). The V gene lost 4 bases and the J gene lost 5 bases, with 27 bases spanning the gap. The CDR3 runs to 19 residues. Looked up from germline, CDR1 is DFQATT and CDR2 is SNEGSKA (reference sequence). The CDR3 reads CSAKGRVRVIFGDNSPLHF. DNA of the CDR3: TGCAGTGCTAAAGGTCGGGTCAGGGTTATCTTTGGTGATAATTCACCCCTCCACTTT.

The chain joins TRBV15 to TRBJ1-3; no firm D call. The length of the CDR3 is 14 residues. Germline loops: CDR1 LNHNV, CDR2 YYDKDF (reference sequence). V lost 4 bases and J lost 0, with 7 bases in between. The DNA for the CDR3 is TGTGCCACCAGCACCGTTTCCTCTGGAAACACCATATATTTT. It yields the protein CATSTVSSGNTIYF.

The sample holds a few counts of this clonotype. The rearrangement links TRBV7-9 to TRBJ2-2; D remains unclear. Per the germline V gene, CDR1 is SEHNR and CDR2 is FQNEAQ (reference sequence). V was cut by 1 base and J by 7 bases, with 13 bases left in between. The CDR3 covers 15 residues. CDR3 nucleotide sequence: TGTGCCAGCAGCTTAGTTTCCAGAGGCGTCGGGGAGCTGTTTTTT. Residues: CASSLVSRGVGELFF.

This clonotype was picked up many times. The gene calls are TRBV30 and TRBJ2-3; 7 bases match TRBD1. J gave up 1 base and V 1 base, and 5 bases lay outside the gene matches. Germline V gene sequence: CDR1 GTSNPN, CDR2 SVGIG (reference sequence). CDR3 length equals 15 residues. The CDR3, as DNA: TGTGCCTGGAGTGAGGGGGCAGGAGGCACAGATACGCAGTATTTT. This gives the protein CAWSEGAGGTDTQYF.

CDR3 sequence: CASSYSGSLDTQYF. CDR3 in DNA: TGTGCCAGCAGCTATTCCGGGAGCTTAGATACGCAGTATTTT. This chain joins TRBV5-6 and TRBJ2-3, with TRBD2 as a possible D gene (6 bases). The CDR3 spans 14 residues. The V gene's germline CDR1 is SGHDT and CDR2 YYEEEE. V lost 3 bases and J 5 bases, leaving 13 bases between the germline ends.

The genes are TRBV12-3 or TRBV12-4 and TRBJ2-1; 7 bases align to TRBD2. Trimming removed 5 bases from V and 2 bases from J; junction bases left unmatched: 9. The CDR3 has 16 amino acids. CDR3 DNA sequence: TGTGCCAGCAGTGACCCTCGGGGGGAGGCCTACAATGAGCAGTTCTTC. Encoded protein: CASSDPRGEAYNEQFF.

The chain carries TRBV19 and TRBJ1-1; weak D call: TRBD1 (5 bases). The V gene lost 3 bases and the J gene lost 6 bases, with 14 bases spanning the gap. Germline V gene sequence: CDR1 LNHDA, CDR2 SQIVND (reference sequence). CDR3 length: 14 amino acids. As DNA, the CDR3 is TGTGCCAGTAGTATTGTGGGGGAAAAGGCTGAAGCTTTCTTT. Protein: CASSIVGEKAEAFF.

Of note for this clonotype: This clone may be a read error of a much larger clone one base away. This chain uses TRBV28 with TRBJ1-5; possibly TRBD1 for D (5 bases). The CDR3 runs 15 residues. Germline CDR1 reads MDHEN; CDR2 reads SYDVKM. The CDR3 is CANSLMGGDGQPQHF. CDR3 nucleotides: TGTGCCAACAGTTTAATGGGCGGGGACGGTCAGCCCCAGCATTTT.

The V gene is TRBV6-5, the J gene TRBJ2-7; TRBD2 might be the D (5 bases). Germline values: CDR1 MNHEY, CDR2 SVGAGI. This CDR3 spans 14 amino acids. Trimming removed 5 bases from V and 2 bases from J, with 13 bases in between. CDR3 in amino acids: CASSDGEAAYEQYF. The DNA of the CDR3 is TGTGCCAGCAGTGACGGGGAAGCAGCCTACGAGCAGTACTTC.

The chain is built from TRBV6-2 or TRBV6-3 and TRBJ2-1; 7 bases line up with TRBD2. This CDR3 has 15 amino acids. Looked up from germline, CDR1 is MNHEY and CDR2 is SVGEGT. The J segment lost 5 bases and the V segment lost 5 bases, leaving 9 bases of the junction unmatched. CDR3 nucleotide sequence: TGTGCCAGCAGTATCTCTAGCGGAGAAAACAATGAGCAGTTCTTC. Its translation: CASSISSGENNEQFF.

About this clonotype itself: A much larger clone sits a single nucleotide away, making a read error possible. The chain couples TRBV29-1 to TRBJ1-1; 10 bases align to TRBD1. Germline values: CDR1 SQVTM, CDR2 ANQGSEA. The CDR3 is made up of 13 amino acids. CDR3 sequence (DNA): TGCAGCGTTGTGGGACAGGGGAACGCTGAAGCTTTCTTT. Translated: CSVVGQGNAEAFF.

With respect to this clonotype: One base away lies a much larger clone, so this may be a sequencing read error. V gene TRBV4-3 combines with J gene TRBJ2-7; maybe TRBD2 (5 bases). There are 15 residues in the CDR3. The V end lost 7 bases, the J end lost 6 bases, and 22 bases lay between the germline ends. Germline V lookup: CDR1 LGHNA, CDR2 YSLEER. CDR3 coding DNA: TGCGCCAGCAACCCAGGTCGGTGGGAGACTGGCGAGCAGTACTTC. It specifies CASNPGRWETGEQYF.

This clonotype was counted many times. This chain joins TRBV20-1 and TRBJ2-7, with a weak D call TRBD2 (6 bases). The CDR3 is 15 amino acids. The germline V gene encodes CDR1 DFQATT and CDR2 SNEGSKA (reference sequence). Trimming removed 3 bases at V and 0 bases at J, with 15 bases between. The CDR3 loop is CSAREGFSSSYEQYF. As DNA, the CDR3 is TGCAGTGCTAGGGAGGGATTCAGTTCCTCCTACGAGCAGTACTTC.

This clonotype was detected ten times or more. The V and J genes are TRBV28 and TRBJ2-3; no clear D. The CDR3 contains 13 residues. Germline V gene lookup returns CDR1 MDHEN and CDR2 SYDVKM. The germline V and J ends were trimmed by 5 bases and 6 bases, with 12 bases remaining between them. The CDR3 loop reads CASSHYTTDTQYF. The CDR3 DNA sequence: TGTGCCAGCAGTCACTATACCACTGATACGCAGTATTTT.

Many counts were recorded for this clonotype. V is TRBV11-2 and J is TRBJ2-2; D remains unclear. The CDR3 is 8 amino acids. The germline V gene has CDR1 SGHAT and CDR2 FQNNGV. Here the CDR3 DNA reads TGTTCCACCGGGGAGCTGTTTTTT. Translating gives CSTGELFF.

This clonotype was observed a few times. The chain recombines TRBV14 with TRBJ2-2; no definite D call. From germline, CDR1 is SGHDN and CDR2 FVKESK. V was clipped by 4 bases and J by 6 bases, with 9 bases between them. This CDR3 comprises 13 residues. The CDR3 loop reads CASSRAEPGELFF. The CDR3 DNA is TGTGCCAGCAGCCGGGCAGAACCCGGGGAGCTGTTTTTT.

In its sample, this clonotype was seen a few times. V gene TRBV9 combines with J gene TRBJ1-1, with D tentatively TRBD1 (5 bases). The CDR3 contains 16 residues. Germline V gene lookup returns CDR1 SGDLS and CDR2 YYNGEE. V lost 5 bases and J 0 bases, leaving 17 bases between the germline ends. The CDR3 region is CASSAPRDEMNTEAFF. The CDR3 coding sequence is TGTGCCAGCAGTGCCCCCCGGGACGAGATGAACACTGAAGCTTTCTTT. Using reference TRBV9 and TRBJ1-1 for the parts outside the CDR3, the full variable domain is DSGVTQTPKHLITATGQRVTLRCSPRSGDLSVYWYQQSLDQGLQFLIQYYNGEERAKGNILERFSAQQFPDLHSELNLSSLELGDSALYFCASSAPRDEMNTEAFFGQGTRLTVV.

Comments on this clonotype: This may arise from a read error, as a much more abundant clone is one base away. The V gene is TRBV30, the J gene TRBJ1-1; the D gene is possibly TRBD1 (6 bases). The CDR3 length is 12 residues. CDR1 and CDR2 from the germline V gene are GTSNPN and SVGIG (reference sequence). The V gene lost 7 bases and the J gene lost 7 bases, with 16 bases spanning the gap. CDR3 loop: CASDGGAIEAFF. The CDR3 region has the DNA TGTGCCTCTGACGGGGGGGCCATTGAAGCTTTCTTT. The complete variable domain, with remaining parts taken from reference TRBV30 and TRBJ1-1, reads SQTIHQWPATLVQPVGSPLSLECTVEGTSNPNLYWYRQAAGRGLQLLFYSVGIGQISSEVPQNLSASRPQDRQFILSSKKLLLSDSGFYLCASDGGAIEAFFGQGTRLTVV.

Only a few counts were recorded for this clonotype. The V gene is TRBV10-3, the J gene TRBJ2-5, with unresolved D. The CDR3 is 17 residues long. Trimming pared 4 bases from V and 7 bases from J, leaving 25 bases between. CDR1 is ENHRY, CDR2 SYGVKD, per germline. The CDR3 DNA sequence: TGTGCCATCAGTGCGGTGCGTGCGAATGAGACGGCTGGGACCCAGTACTTC. It encodes CAISAVRANETAGTQYF.

This clonotype occurred a few times. The chain has TRBV7-9 and TRBJ2-2; no clear D gene. In germline, CDR1 is SEHNR, CDR2 FQNEAQ (reference sequence). Trimming cost V 4 bases and J 7 bases, with 7 bases left between them. The CDR3 has 12 residues. Written as DNA, the CDR3 is TGTGCCAGCAGCTCCGTGGGCGGGGAGCTGTTTTTT. It is translated as CASSSVGGELFF.

This clonotype was detected once. A read error is likely, as this CDR3 ends without the conserved phenylalanine or tryptophan. The V and J genes are TRBV4-1 and TRBJ1-1, with D possibly being TRBD1 (6 bases). The germline gives CDR1 MGHRA, CDR2 YSYEKL. The ends were cut back, 6 bases at V and 3 bases at J, with 20 bases in the middle. The CDR3 has 16 amino acids. The CDR3 loop reads CASSSITGRGDTEAFS. The DNA of the CDR3 is TGCGCCAGCAGTTCTATAACAGGGCGGGGGGACACTGAAGCTTTCTCT.

This clonotype was observed a handful of times. The chain links TRBV20-1 to TRBJ2-7, with a possible D match to TRBD2 (5 bases). There are 10 residues in the CDR3. From germline, CDR1 is DFQATT and CDR2 SNEGSKA (reference sequence). V was cut by 8 bases and J by 3 bases, with 8 bases left in between. In nucleotides, the CDR3 is TGCAGTTACGGGGACTACGAGCAGTACTTC. This translates into CSYGDYEQYF.

The sample holds many counts of this clonotype. The chain has TRBV4-3 and TRBJ2-7, with no clear D. Germline values: CDR1 LGHNA, CDR2 YSLEER. The CDR3 extends over 15 amino acids. Trimming removed 0 bases from V and 1 base from J, with 10 bases in between. CDR3 DNA: TGCGCCAGCAGCCAAGATGTACTGCCTTCCTACGAGCAGTACTTC. Its translation is CASSQDVLPSYEQYF.

This clonotype appeared a few times. The chain carries TRBV29-1 and TRBJ2-1; tentatively, D is TRBD1 (5 bases). This CDR3 spans 14 amino acids. The germline V gene has CDR1 SQVTM and CDR2 ANQGSEA. With 4 bases removed from V and 8 bases from J, the gap between germline ends came to 18 bases. In DNA form, the CDR3 reads TGCAGCGTTGCCCCTGAGACAACCAGGGATGAGCAGTTCTTC. Residues: CSVAPETTRDEQFF.

This clonotype was picked up a small number of times. This may arise from a read error, as a much more abundant clone is one base away. Here the CDR3 DNA reads TGTGCCGGCAGCCATACAGGGGCCCACGAGCAGTACTTC. It encodes CAGSHTGAHEQYF. The rearrangement links TRBV7-2 to TRBJ2-7; 7 bases agree with TRBD1. Germline V gene lookup returns CDR1 SGHTA and CDR2 FQGNSA. The CDR3 consists of 13 residues.

This clonotype was picked up many times. The chain has TRBV5-4 and TRBJ2-5, with 11 positions matching TRBD1. The CDR3 totals 15 residues. The junction had 8 bases not matched to a gene; V was cut back by 4 bases and J by 6 bases. CDR1 SGHNT and CDR2 YYREEE come from the germline V gene (reference sequence). CDR3 coding DNA: TGTGCCAGCAGCCAAGGACAGGGGGCGCCGCAGACCCAGTACTTC. It codes for CASSQGQGAPQTQYF.

This clonotype has at least ten counts. The chain is built from TRBV6-2 or TRBV6-3 and TRBJ2-6; TRBD2 is a possible D gene (6 bases). CDR1 is MNHEY and CDR2 is SVGEGT in the germline V gene. The CDR3 consists of 16 residues. The V end lost 1 base, the J end lost 4 bases, and 11 bases lay between the germline ends. CDR3 residues: CASSYWRGAGANVLTF. CDR3 nucleotide sequence: TGTGCCAGCAGTTACTGGCGGGGCGCCGGGGCCAACGTCCTGACTTTC.

On this clonotype: A junction boundary mismatches the germline segment, possibly from a read error. The V and J genes are TRBV27 and TRBJ2-6; D is possibly TRBD1 (5 bases). The CDR3 contains 15 residues. CDR1 is MNHEY and CDR2 is SMNVEV in the germline V gene (reference sequence). DNA for the CDR3: TGTGCCAGCAGTTTAAGCCCCTCTGGGGCCAACGCCCTGACTTTC. Amino acids: CASSLSPSGANALTF.

Details on this clonotype: Compared with germline, one end of the junction differs, possibly owing to a read error. The V and J genes are TRBV4-3 and TRBJ2-5; no clear D gene. Germline V CDR1 and CDR2: LGHNA, YSLEER. The CDR3 spans 13 residues. CDR3 in amino acids: CASGQSESETQYF. In nucleotides, the CDR3 is TGCGCCAGCGGCCAATCGGAGTCGGAGACCCAGTACTTC.

Of note for this clonotype: A read error may be the cause here, since a much bigger clone is one base away. The V gene is TRBV12-3 or TRBV12-4, the J gene TRBJ2-3, with D possibly TRBD1 on 5 matching bases. The V gene lost 6 bases and the J gene lost 0 bases, with 10 bases spanning the gap. The CDR3 runs to 14 residues. The CDR3 bases are TGTGCCAGCAGCTCCGGACACAGCACAGATACGCAGTATTTT. Translated, it gives CASSSGHSTDTQYF.